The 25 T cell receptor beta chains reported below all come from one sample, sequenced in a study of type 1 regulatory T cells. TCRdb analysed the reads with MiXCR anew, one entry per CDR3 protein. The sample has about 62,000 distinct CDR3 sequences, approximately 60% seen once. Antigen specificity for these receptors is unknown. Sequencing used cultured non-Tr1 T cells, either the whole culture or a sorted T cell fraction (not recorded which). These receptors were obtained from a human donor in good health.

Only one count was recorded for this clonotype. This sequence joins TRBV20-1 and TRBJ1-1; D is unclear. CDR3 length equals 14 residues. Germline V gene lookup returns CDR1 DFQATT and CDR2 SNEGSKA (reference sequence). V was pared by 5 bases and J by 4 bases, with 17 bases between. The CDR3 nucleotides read TGCAGTGCTGCCGTGCCAGACGTGCCCACTGAAGCTTTCTTT. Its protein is CSAAVPDVPTEAFF.

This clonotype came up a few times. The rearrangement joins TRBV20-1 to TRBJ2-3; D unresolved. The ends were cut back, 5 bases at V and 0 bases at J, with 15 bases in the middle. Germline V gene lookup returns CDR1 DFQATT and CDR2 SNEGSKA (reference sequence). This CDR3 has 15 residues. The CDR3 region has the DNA TGCAGTGCTCGCGGCCAGTTTGAGAGCACAGATACGCAGTATTTT. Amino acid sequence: CSARGQFESTDTQYF.

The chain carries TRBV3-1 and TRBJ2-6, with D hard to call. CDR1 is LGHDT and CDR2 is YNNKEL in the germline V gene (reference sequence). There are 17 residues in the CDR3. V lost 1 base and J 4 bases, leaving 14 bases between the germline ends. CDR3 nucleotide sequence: TGTGCCAGCAGCCAAGCACCCCCAGGTGTGGGGGCCAACGTCCTGACTTTC. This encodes CASSQAPPGVGANVLTF.

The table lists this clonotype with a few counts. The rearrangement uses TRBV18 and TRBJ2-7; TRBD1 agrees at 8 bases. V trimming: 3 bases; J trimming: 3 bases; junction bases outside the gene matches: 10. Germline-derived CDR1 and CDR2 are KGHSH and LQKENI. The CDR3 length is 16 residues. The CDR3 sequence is CASSPLPATGGYEQYF. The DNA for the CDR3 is TGTGCCAGCTCACCCCTACCCGCTACAGGGGGCTACGAGCAGTACTTC.

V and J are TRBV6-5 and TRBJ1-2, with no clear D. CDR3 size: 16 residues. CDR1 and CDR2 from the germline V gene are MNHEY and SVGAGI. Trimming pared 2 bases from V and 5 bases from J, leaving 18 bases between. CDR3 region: CASSYIDARSGYGYTF. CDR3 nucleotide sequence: TGTGCCAGCAGTTACATCGATGCTCGAAGCGGGTATGGCTACACCTTC.

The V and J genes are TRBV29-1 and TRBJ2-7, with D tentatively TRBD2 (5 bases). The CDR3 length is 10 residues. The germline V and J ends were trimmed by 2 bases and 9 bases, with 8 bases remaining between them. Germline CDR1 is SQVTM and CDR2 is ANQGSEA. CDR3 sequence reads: CSVEIGGQYF. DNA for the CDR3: TGCAGCGTTGAAATTGGAGGGCAGTACTTC.

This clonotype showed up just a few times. The DNA of the CDR3 is TGTGCCAGTACCCCTCCGATAATAGCGGGAGTCAATGAGCAGTTCTTC. Translation: CASTPPIIAGVNEQFF. The chain recombines TRBV19 with TRBJ2-1, with TRBD2 matching over 9 bases. Trimming took 7 bases from V and 6 from J; bases not matched to a gene: 13. This CDR3 is built from 16 residues. CDR1 LNHDA and CDR2 SQIVND come from the germline V gene (reference sequence).

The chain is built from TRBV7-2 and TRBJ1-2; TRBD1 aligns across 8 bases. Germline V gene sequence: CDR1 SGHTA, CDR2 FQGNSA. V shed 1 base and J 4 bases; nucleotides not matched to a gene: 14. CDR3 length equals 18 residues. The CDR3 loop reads CASSLGATGAFGSYGYTF. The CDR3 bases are TGTGCCAGCAGCTTAGGTGCGACAGGGGCCTTTGGTAGCTATGGCTACACCTTC.

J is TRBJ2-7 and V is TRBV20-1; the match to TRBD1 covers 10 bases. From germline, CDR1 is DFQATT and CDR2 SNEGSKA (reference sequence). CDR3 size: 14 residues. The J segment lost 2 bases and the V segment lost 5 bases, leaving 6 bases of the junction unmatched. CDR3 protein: CSAPETGGPYEQYF. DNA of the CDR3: TGCAGTGCTCCGGAGACAGGGGGCCCCTACGAGCAGTACTTC.

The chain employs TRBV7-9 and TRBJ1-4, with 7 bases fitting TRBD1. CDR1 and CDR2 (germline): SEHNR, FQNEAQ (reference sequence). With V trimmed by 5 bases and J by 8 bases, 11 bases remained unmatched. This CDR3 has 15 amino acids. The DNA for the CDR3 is TGTGCCAGCAGCCCCCGGACAGGACTAGGAGAAAAACTGTTTTTT. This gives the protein CASSPRTGLGEKLFF.

The CDR3 bases are TGCAGTGCTAGAATGACAGGGCCGGGTGTCTACGAGCAGTACTTC. Translating gives CSARMTGPGVYEQYF. This chain uses TRBV20-1 with TRBJ2-7; 7 bases map to TRBD1. This CDR3 is built from 15 residues. With 2 bases clipped from V and 3 bases from J, the junction kept 10 bases outside the gene matches. Germline V gene lookup returns CDR1 DFQATT and CDR2 SNEGSKA (reference sequence).

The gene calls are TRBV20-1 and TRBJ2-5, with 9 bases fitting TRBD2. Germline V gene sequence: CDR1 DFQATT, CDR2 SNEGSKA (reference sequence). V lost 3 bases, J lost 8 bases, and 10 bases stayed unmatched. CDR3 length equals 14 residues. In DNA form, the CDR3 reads TGCAGTGCTAGGCCCTCAGCGGGACTAGCTACCCAGTACTTC. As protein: CSARPSAGLATQYF.

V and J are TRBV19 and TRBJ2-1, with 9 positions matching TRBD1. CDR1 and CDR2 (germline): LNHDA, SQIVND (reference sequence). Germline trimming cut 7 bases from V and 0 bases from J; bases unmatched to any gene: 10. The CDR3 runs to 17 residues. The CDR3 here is CASKNRGPGASYNEQFF. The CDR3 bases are TGTGCCAGTAAGAACAGGGGGCCGGGCGCCTCCTACAATGAGCAGTTCTTC.

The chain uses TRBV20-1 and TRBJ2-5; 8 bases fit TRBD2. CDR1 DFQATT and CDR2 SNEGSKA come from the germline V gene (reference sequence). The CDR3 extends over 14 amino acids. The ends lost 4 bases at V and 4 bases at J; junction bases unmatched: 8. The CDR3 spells CSAIVGAGGETQYF. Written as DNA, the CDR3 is TGCAGTGCTATTGTGGGTGCGGGAGGAGAGACCCAGTACTTC.

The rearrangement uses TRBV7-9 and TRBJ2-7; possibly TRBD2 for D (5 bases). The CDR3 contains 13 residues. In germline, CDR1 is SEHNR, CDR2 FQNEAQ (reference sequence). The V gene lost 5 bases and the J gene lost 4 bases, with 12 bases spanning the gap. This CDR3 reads CASSPGVGYEQYF. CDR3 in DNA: TGTGCCAGCAGCCCCGGGGTAGGGTACGAGCAGTACTTC.

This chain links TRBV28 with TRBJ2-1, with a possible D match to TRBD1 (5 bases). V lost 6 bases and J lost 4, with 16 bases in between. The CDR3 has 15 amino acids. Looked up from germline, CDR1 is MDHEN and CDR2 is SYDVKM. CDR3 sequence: CASSRTKDKYNEQFF. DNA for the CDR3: TGTGCCAGCAGCCGAACAAAGGACAAGTACAATGAGCAGTTCTTC.

CDR3 residues: CASNSRDKGKETQYF. For the CDR3, the DNA is TGTGCCAGCAACTCACGGGACAAAGGCAAAGAGACCCAGTACTTC. The J gene is TRBJ2-5, the V gene TRBV28; maybe TRBD1 (6 bases). Germline V lookup: CDR1 MDHEN, CDR2 SYDVKM. V was pared by 7 bases and J by 3 bases, with 18 bases between. This CDR3 is 15 amino acids long.

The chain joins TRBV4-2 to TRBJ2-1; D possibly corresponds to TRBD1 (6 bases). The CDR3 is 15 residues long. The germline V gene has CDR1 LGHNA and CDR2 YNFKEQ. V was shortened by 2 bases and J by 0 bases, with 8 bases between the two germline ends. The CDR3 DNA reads TGTGCCAGCAGCCAAACAGGGTACTCCTACAATGAGCAGTTCTTC. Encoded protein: CASSQTGYSYNEQFF.

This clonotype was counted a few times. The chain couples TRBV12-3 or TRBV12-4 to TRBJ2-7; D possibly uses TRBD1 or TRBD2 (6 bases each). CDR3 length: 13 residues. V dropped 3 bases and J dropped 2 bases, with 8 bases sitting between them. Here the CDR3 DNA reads TGTGCCAGCAGTTTGGAGGGGGCCTACGAGCAGTACTTC. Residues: CASSLEGAYEQYF.

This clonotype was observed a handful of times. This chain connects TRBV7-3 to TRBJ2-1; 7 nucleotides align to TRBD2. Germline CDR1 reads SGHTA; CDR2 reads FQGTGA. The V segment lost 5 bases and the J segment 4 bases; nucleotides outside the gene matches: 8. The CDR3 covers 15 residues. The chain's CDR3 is CASSPTSEGYNEQFF. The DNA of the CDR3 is TGTGCCAGCAGCCCTACTAGCGAAGGGTACAATGAGCAGTTCTTC.

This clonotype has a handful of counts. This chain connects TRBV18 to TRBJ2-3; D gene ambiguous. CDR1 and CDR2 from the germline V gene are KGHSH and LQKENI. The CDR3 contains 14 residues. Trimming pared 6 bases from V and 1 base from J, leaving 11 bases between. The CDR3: CASSFGQGTDTQYF. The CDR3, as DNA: TGTGCCAGCTCGTTCGGGCAGGGCACAGATACGCAGTATTTT.

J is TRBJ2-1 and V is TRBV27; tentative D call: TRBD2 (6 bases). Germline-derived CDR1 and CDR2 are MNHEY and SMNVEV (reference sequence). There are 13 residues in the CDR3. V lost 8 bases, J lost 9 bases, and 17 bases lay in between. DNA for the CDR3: TGTGCCAGCGGACGGGAGCTGGGTGGTGAGCAGTTCTTC. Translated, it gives CASGRELGGEQFF.

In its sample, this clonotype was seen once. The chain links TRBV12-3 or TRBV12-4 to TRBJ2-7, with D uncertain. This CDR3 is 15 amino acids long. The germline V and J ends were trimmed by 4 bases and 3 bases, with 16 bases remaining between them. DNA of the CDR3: TGTGCCAGCAGTTCGAGGACGAGGACCCTCTACGAGCAGTACTTC. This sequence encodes CASSSRTRTLYEQYF.

CDR3 protein: CASSQHLDGIYEQYF. For the CDR3, the DNA is TGTGCCAGCAGCCAACACCTGGACGGCATCTACGAGCAGTACTTC. The chain links TRBV3-1 to TRBJ2-7; no clear D. The CDR3 totals 15 residues. V was pared by 2 bases and J by 3 bases, with 14 bases between. The germline gives CDR1 LGHDT, CDR2 YNNKEL (reference sequence).

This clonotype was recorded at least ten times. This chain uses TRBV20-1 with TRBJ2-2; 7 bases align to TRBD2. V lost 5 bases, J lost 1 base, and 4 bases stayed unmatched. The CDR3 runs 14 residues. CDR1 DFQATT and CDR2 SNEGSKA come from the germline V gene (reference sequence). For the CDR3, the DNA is TGCAGTGCTCTGACTAGCAGGAACACCGGGGAGCTGTTTTTT. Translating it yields CSALTSRNTGELFF.